The rows below give T cell receptor beta chains drawn from one sample of a study of OX40 agonist ivuxolimab in advanced cancers. Repertoires were generated with immunoSEQ multiplex PCR, while TCRdb's copy carries only in-frame clones and drops some. The data show roughly 64,000 clones, roughly 80% seen once. This material consisted of CD4+ or CD8+ T cells sorted from blood, taken in a trial of the OX40 agonist ivuxolimab. The receptors were gathered from an adult with an advanced solid tumor such as melanoma, head and neck, liver or kidney cancer. The CDR3 runs from the conserved cysteine through the conserved F or W. A D gene is named only where the DNA matches it firmly. The size field is filled for only some rows; it gives once, few, many or a size class.

V gene	J gene	clone size	D gene	CDR3 protein	CDR3 DNA
TRBV29-1	TRBJ1-5	.	TRBD1	CSVCQGARNQPQHF	TGCAGCGTCTGCCAGGGGGCGCGAAATCAGCCCCAGCATTTT
TRBV5-1	TRBJ2-3	once	.	CASSLDPSSTDTQYF	TGCGCCAGCAGCCTAGACCCCAGTAGCACAGATACGCAGTATTTT
TRBV7-9	TRBJ1-2	once	.	CASSQIDEGYGYTF	TGTGCCAGCAGCCAGATAGACGAGGGTTATGGCTACACCTTC
TRBV28	TRBJ2-7	.	.	CASSILNEQYF	TGTGCCAGCAGCATTTTAAACGAGCAGTACTTC
TRBV5-1	TRBJ2-1	once	.	CASSPSGTGHYNEQFF	TGCGCCAGCAGCCCCTCCGGGACTGGCCACTACAATGAGCAGTTCTTC
TRBV6-5	TRBJ2-1	.	TRBD2	CASSYSTGGRGEQFF	TGTGCCAGCAGTTACTCAACGGGAGGGAGGGGTGAGCAGTTCTTC
TRBV7-9	TRBJ2-5	.	.	CASSFGPDSGQGETQYF	TGTGCCAGCAGCTTCGGCCCGGATTCGGGGCAGGGAGAGACCCAGTACTTC
TRBV21-1	TRBJ2-1	.	.	CASSITYVGATSGGCSYNEQFF	TGTGCCAGCAGCATCACGTACGTAGGTGCGACTAGCGGGGGCTGTTCCTACAATGAGCAGTTCTTC
TRBV12-5	TRBJ2-7	.	.	CASGLGASYGEQYF	TGTGCTAGTGGTTTGGGGGCTTCGTATGGCGAGCAGTACTTC
TRBV4-2	TRBJ1-4	.	TRBD1	CASSQDGQGYLLFF	TGTGCCAGCAGCCAAGATGGACAGGGCTACTTACTGTTTTTT
TRBV5-5	TRBJ2-7	.	TRBD1	CASSWGQGGYEQYF	TGTGCCAGCAGCTGGGGACAGGGAGGCTACGAGCAGTACTTC
TRBV6-5	TRBJ2-3	.	.	CASRAPPDTQYF	TGTGCCAGCAGAGCGCCTCCTGATACGCAGTATTTT
TRBV5-4	TRBJ2-3	.	TRBD2	CASSLGLAGGTGASDTQYF	TGTGCCAGCAGCCTAGGACTAGCGGGGGGCACGGGGGCGTCAGATACGCAGTATTTT